This T cell receptor beta chain was obtained from a study of PD-1 blockade in classical Hodgkin lymphoma. General study points: Baseline TCR diversity was reportedly lower in newly diagnosed patients than in healthy donors. It was reported as lower still in relapsed/refractory patients. Excluded were patients who started nivolumab under 1 year after ASCT, a group that had lower diversity.

The V gene end was trimmed by 1 base and the J gene end by 11 bases; junction bases not matched to a gene: 4. This CDR3 contains 12 residues. The germline V gene encodes CDR1 SGHDN and CDR2 FVKESK. Libraries were prepared by immunoSEQ multiplex PCR; TCRdb keeps only in-frame clonotypes and omits some of them. The sample shows 20,000 to 25,000 clones, 72% of them seen only once. With respect to this clone: Its antigen is not known.

Time point described: cycle 4 day 1 (C4D1), after 6 weeks of nivolumab. Following autologous stem cell transplantation, relapse occurred in every patient, and exposure to brentuximab vedotin varied. Thawed PBMCs underwent magnetic negative selection to yield purified CD4+ T cells. The V call is TRBV14, the J call TRBJ2-7; TRBD1 matches at 8 bases. This clonotype was sampled from a human donor with classical Hodgkin lymphoma. Material: CD4+ T cells from blood, obtained before the fourth cycle of nivolumab. This CDR3 reads CASSQVRGQEYF. The CDR3, as DNA: TGTGCCAGCAGCCAAGTCAGGGGGCAGGAGTACTTC.